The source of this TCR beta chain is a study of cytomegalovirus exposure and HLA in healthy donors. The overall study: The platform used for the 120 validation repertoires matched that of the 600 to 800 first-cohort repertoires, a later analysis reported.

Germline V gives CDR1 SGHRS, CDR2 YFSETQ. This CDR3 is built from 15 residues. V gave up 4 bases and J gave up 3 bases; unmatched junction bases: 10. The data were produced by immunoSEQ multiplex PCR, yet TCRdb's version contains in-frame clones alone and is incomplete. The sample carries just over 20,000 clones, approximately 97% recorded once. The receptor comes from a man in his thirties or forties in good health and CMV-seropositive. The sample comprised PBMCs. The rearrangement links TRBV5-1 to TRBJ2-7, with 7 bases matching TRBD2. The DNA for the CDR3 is TGCGCCAGCAGCGCGGGGGTAGCGGTACTCTACGAGCAGTACTTC. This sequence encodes CASSAGVAVLYEQYF.